The source of this T cell receptor (beta chain) is a study of shared T cell receptors in the human thymus. Data came from immunoSEQ multiplex PCR; TCRdb stores just in-frame clones and leaves some out. The table shows 700,000 or so clones, with 75% to 90% occurring only once. V lost 4 bases and J 4 bases, leaving 7 bases between the germline ends. Germline V gene lookup returns CDR1 LNHDA and CDR2 SQIVND (reference sequence). The CDR3 spans 12 residues. The same sample was also used in a study of human thymus T cells. This second study notes: Serving as donors were healthy Finnish infants, each of whom was having open corrective surgery for congenital heart defects. The thymus was resected at corrective cardiac surgery. V and J gene usage appeared biased in thymic and blood repertoires.

Sequencing was done on a sample of thymocytes. The chain recombines TRBV19 with TRBJ1-1; D is unresolved. The clonotype comes from a girl under three years old with a congenital heart defect. The CDR3 spells CASSTGTTEAFF. CDR3 DNA sequence: TGTGCCAGTAGTACCGGTACCACTGAAGCTTTCTTT.